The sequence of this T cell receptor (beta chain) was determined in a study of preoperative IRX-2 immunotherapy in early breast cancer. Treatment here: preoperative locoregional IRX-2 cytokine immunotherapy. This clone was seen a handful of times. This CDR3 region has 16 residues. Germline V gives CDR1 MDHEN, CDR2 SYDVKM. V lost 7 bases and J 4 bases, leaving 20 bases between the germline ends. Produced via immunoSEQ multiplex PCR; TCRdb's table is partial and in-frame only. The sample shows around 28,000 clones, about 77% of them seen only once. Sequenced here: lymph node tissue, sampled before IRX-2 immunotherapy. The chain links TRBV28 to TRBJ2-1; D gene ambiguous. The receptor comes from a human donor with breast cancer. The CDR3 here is CASNSRMGSRYNEQFF. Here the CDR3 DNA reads TGTGCCAGCAATTCTCGGATGGGGTCGAGGTACAATGAGCAGTTCTTC.